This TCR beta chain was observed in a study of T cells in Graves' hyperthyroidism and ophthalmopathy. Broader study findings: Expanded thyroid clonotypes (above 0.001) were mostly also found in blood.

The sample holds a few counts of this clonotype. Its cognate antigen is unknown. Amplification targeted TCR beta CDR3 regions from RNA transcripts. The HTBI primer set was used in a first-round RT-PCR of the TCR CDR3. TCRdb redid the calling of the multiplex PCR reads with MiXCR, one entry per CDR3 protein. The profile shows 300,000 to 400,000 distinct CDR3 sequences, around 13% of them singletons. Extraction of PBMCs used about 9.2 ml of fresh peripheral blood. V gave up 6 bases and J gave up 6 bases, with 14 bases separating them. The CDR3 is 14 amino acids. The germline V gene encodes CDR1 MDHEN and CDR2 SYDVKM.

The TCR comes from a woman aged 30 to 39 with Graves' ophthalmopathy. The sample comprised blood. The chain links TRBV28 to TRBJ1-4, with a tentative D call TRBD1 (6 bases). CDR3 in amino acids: CASRKRRGDEKLFF. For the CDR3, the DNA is TGTGCCAGCAGAAAGAGAAGGGGGGATGAAAAACTGTTTTTT. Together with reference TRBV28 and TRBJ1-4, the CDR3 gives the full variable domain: DVKVTQSSRYLVKRTGEKVFLECVQDMDHENMFWYRQDPGLGLRLIYFSYDVKMKEKGDIPEGYSVSREKKERFSLILESASTNQTSMYLCASRKRRGDEKLFFGSGTQLSVL.